One sample yielded the 12 T cell receptor beta chains listed below, sequenced in a study of blood T cells in healthy people across ages. A second PCR, run for 7 to 11 cycles, used a sample-barcoded 5' primer plus a J-beta primer mix. Using its own MiXCR run on the 5' RACE reads, TCRdb lists one record per CDR3 protein. Among around 790,000 distinct CDR3 sequences listed, approximately 44% were seen once. Input material: blood. The receptors were sampled from a man between 60 and 70 years old in good health.

The chain uses TRBV25-1 and TRBJ2-2, with D possibly TRBD1 on 5 matching bases. The V gene lost 5 bases and the J gene lost 5 bases, with 9 bases spanning the gap. The germline V gene has CDR1 MGHDK and CDR2 SYGVNS. The CDR3 is made up of 13 amino acids. CDR3 DNA: TGTGCCAGCAGTAGGACACTAACCGGGGAGCTGTTTTTT. Its translation is CASSRTLTGELFF.

This clonotype was observed a handful of times. The CDR3 spells CASTQMGGRQETQYF. The CDR3 DNA reads as TGTGCCAGCACCCAGATGGGGGGGAGGCAAGAGACCCAGTACTTC. This sequence joins TRBV3-1 and TRBJ2-5, with 7 bases aligning to TRBD2. Germline trimming cut 7 bases from V and 2 bases from J; bases unmatched to any gene: 10. Germline CDR1 reads LGHDT; CDR2 reads YNNKEL (reference sequence). The CDR3 contains 15 residues.

The CDR3 loop is CASSLAQQGRETQYF. CDR3 coding DNA: TGCGCCAGCAGCTTGGCTCAACAGGGCCGGGAGACCCAGTACTTC. The chain uses TRBV5-1 and TRBJ2-5; tentative D call: TRBD1 (6 bases). The CDR3 totals 15 residues. The V end was cut by 0 bases, the J end by 5 bases, with 14 bases between. In germline, CDR1 is SGHRS, CDR2 YFSETQ. Variable domain in full (rest from reference TRBV5-1 and TRBJ2-5): KAGVTQTPRYLIKTRGQQVTLSCSPISGHRSVSWYQQTPGQGLQFLFEYFSETQRNKGNFPGRFSGRQFSNSRSEMNVSTLELGDSALYLCASSLAQQGRETQYFGPGTRLLVL.

Note on this clonotype: This may come from a read error, since a much larger clone is one base off. This chain joins TRBV29-1 and TRBJ2-5; 10 bases map to TRBD1. This CDR3 has 14 amino acids. J gave up 7 bases and V 6 bases, and 11 bases lay outside the gene matches. In germline, CDR1 is SQVTM, CDR2 ANQGSEA. The CDR3 nucleotides are TGCAGCGTCTTCCCCGGGACAGGGGACGGGACCCAGTACTTC. The encoded protein is CSVFPGTGDGTQYF.

The chain uses TRBV7-2 and TRBJ2-1; 8 bases fit TRBD1. The length of the CDR3 is 15 residues. Trimming at V came to 4 bases and at J to 4 bases, leaving 6 bases not matched to a gene. Germline loops: CDR1 SGHTA, CDR2 FQGNSA. The CDR3 sequence is CASSSRDRTYNEQFF. The CDR3 region has the DNA TGTGCCAGCAGCTCCCGGGACAGGACGTACAATGAGCAGTTCTTC.

This rearrangement joins TRBV7-2 to TRBJ2-3; 15 bases are a match to TRBD2. CDR3 length equals 19 residues. V gave up 4 bases and J gave up 3 bases; unmatched junction bases: 11. Germline V lookup: CDR1 SGHTA, CDR2 FQGNSA. The CDR3 loop is CASSSTRTSGGARTDTQYF. CDR3 bases: TGTGCCAGCAGCTCTACCCGGACTAGCGGGGGGGCGAGGACAGATACGCAGTATTTT.

The sample holds one count of this clonotype. This rearrangement joins TRBV9 to TRBJ1-1, with D possibly TRBD1 on 6 matching bases. The CDR3 runs 15 residues. V was shortened by 4 bases and J by 5 bases, with 18 bases between the two germline ends. CDR1 SGDLS and CDR2 YYNGEE come from the germline V gene. CDR3 in DNA: TGTGCCAGCAGCCCACTTGGACAGCGGGGAACTGAAGCTTTCTTT. Translated: CASSPLGQRGTEAFF.

The chain has TRBV20-1 and TRBJ2-3; possible D gene TRBD2, 6 bases. Trimming cost V 0 bases and J 2 bases, with 12 bases left between them. Germline assignment: CDR1 DFQATT and CDR2 SNEGSKA (reference sequence). The CDR3 totals 15 residues. The DNA of the CDR3 is TGCAGTGCTAGAGACGGCGGGGATTACACAGATACGCAGTATTTT. Protein: CSARDGGDYTDTQYF.

CDR3 DNA sequence: TGCAGTGCTAGTTCAAGGCTGCATACGCAGTATTTT. Its protein product is CSASSRLHTQYF. The rearrangement joins TRBV20-1 to TRBJ2-3; D unresolved. The CDR3 length is 12 residues. Germline CDR1 is DFQATT and CDR2 is SNEGSKA (reference sequence). Between the trimmed V and J ends, which lost 3 bases and 7 bases, there was a span of 11 bases.

This clonotype was counted a few times. The chain recombines TRBV5-1 with TRBJ2-1; D possibly corresponds to TRBD2 (5 bases). Germline-derived CDR1 and CDR2 are SGHRS and YFSETQ. The ends were cut back, 4 bases at V and 0 bases at J, with 14 bases in the middle. The CDR3 runs 16 residues. The CDR3 sequence: CASSRETRSSYNEQFF. CDR3 coding DNA: TGCGCCAGCAGCAGGGAGACAAGGAGCTCCTACAATGAGCAGTTCTTC.

The chain combines TRBV18 with TRBJ1-5; maybe TRBD1 (5 bases). The germline V and J ends were trimmed by 6 bases and 2 bases, with 14 bases remaining between them. The CDR3 covers 15 residues. Germline CDR1 reads KGHSH; CDR2 reads LQKENI. The DNA of the CDR3 is TGTGCCAGCTCCTCAAGCGCGGGGGGCAATCAGCCCCAGCATTTT. It encodes CASSSSAGGNQPQHF. The variable domain in full, completed from reference TRBV18 and TRBJ1-5, reads NAGVMQNPRHLVRRRGQEARLRCSPMKGHSHVYWYRQLPEEGLKFMVYLQKENIIDESGMPKERFSAEFPKEGPSILRIQQVVRGDSAAYFCASSSSAGGNQPQHFGDGTRLSIL.

The rearrangement uses TRBV12-3 or TRBV12-4 and TRBJ1-5, with D possibly TRBD1 on 5 matching bases. The CDR3 extends over 15 amino acids. V dropped 6 bases and J dropped 2 bases, with 14 bases sitting between them. The CDR3 sequence: CASSRDAGRNQPQHF. Written as DNA, the CDR3 is TGTGCCAGCAGCCGGGACGCAGGACGCAATCAGCCCCAGCATTTT.